This T cell receptor beta chain came from a study of identical twins. This clonotype was picked up a small number of times. Its antigen is undetermined. The study, taken as a whole, reports: Insertions ran lower in abundant cord blood beta clonotypes, though not in memory repertoires.

V was trimmed by 4 bases and J by 2 bases, leaving 15 bases between them. The CDR3 spans 16 residues. The germline V gene has CDR1 MNHEY and CDR2 SVGAGI. TCRdb used MiXCR to reprocess the 5' RACE reads, holding one entry per CDR3 protein. The sample holds 460,000 or so distinct CDR3 sequences, approximately 14% seen once. A further study also used this sample, focusing on yellow fever vaccine responses in identical twins.

The TCR sequence derives from a woman under 30 in good health. V usage is TRBV6-5 and J usage is TRBJ1-5, with D uncertain. Sequencing used CD4+ T cells sorted from blood. DNA of the CDR3: TGTGCCAGCAGTTCTCATACCGACACCCGCAATCAGCCCCAGCATTTT. It yields the protein CASSSHTDTRNQPQHF.